This TCR beta chain was captured in a study of post-analysis software for immune sequencing data. The overall study: Courses of disease covered relapsing-remitting, secondary progressive and progressive-relapsing multiple sclerosis. Study results and limitations: Batch-matched samples strongly co-clustered by F measure. Four or five TRBV segments (TRBV5-6, TRBV5-1 and TRBV20-1 among them) occurred more frequently in patients than in controls.

Incorporated into the TCR beta cDNA libraries were unique molecular identifiers, which served to reduce PCR and sequencing biases. Each CDR3 protein is one row after TCRdb ran MiXCR on the PCR reads. This sample has approximately 730,000 distinct CDR3 sequences, with more than 45% found just once. In germline, CDR1 is MNHEY, CDR2 SVGAGI. V lost 0 bases and J 4 bases, leaving 10 bases between the germline ends. The CDR3 runs to 14 residues. This clonotype was counted a few times. Its antigen is unknown. Sequencing used blood. The gene calls are TRBV6-5 and TRBJ2-7; a weak D match, TRBD2 (5 bases). This sequence originates from a girl aged 10 to 17 with multiple sclerosis. In DNA, the CDR3 is TGTGCCAGCAGTTACTCCGGGGATTTTTACGAGCAGTACTTC. Its translation: CASSYSGDFYEQYF.